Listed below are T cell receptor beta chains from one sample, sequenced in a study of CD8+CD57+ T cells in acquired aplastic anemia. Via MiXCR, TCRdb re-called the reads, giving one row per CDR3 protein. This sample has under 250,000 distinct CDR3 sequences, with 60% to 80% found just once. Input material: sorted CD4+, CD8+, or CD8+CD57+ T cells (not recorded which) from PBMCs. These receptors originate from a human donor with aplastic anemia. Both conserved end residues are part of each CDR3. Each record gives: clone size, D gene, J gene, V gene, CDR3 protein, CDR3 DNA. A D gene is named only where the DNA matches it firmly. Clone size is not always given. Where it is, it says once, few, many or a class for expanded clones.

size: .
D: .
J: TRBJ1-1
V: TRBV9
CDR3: CASGGPNTEAFF
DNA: TGTGCCAGTGGGGGCCCGAACACTGAAGCTTTCTTT

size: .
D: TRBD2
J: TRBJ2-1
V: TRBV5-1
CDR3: CASSSRPPLGTSGRASYNEQFF
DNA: TGCGCCAGCAGCTCCCGTCCACCCCTCGGGACTAGCGGGAGGGCTTCCTACAATGAGCAGTTCTTC

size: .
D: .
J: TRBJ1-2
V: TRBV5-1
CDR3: CASSFSPGSGGYTF
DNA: TGCGCCAGCAGCTTCTCACCGGGCTCTGGAGGCTACACCTTC

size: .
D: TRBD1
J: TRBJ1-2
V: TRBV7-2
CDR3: CASSPDRGQDGYTF
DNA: TGTGCCAGCAGCCCGGACAGGGGGCAGGATGGCTACACCTTC

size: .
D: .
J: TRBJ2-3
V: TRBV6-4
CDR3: CASKRRTSTDTQYF
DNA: TGTGCCAGCAAGCGGCGTACTAGCACAGATACGCAGTATTTT

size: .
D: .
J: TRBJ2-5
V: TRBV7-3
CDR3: CASSVGPGGETQYF
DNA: TGTGCCAGCAGCGTAGGCCCAGGGGGGGAGACCCAGTACTTC

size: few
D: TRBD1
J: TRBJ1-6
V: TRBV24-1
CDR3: CATSETGRASPLHF
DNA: TGTGCCACCAGTGAGACAGGGAGAGCTTCACCCCTCCACTTT

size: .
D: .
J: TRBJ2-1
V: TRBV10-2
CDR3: CASSPGGLGQFF
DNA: TGCGCCAGCAGTCCCGGAGGGCTTGGGCAGTTCTTC

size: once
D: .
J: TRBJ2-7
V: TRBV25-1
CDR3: CASSTPGNVHEQYF
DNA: TGTGCCAGCAGTACCCCAGGGAACGTTCACGAGCAGTACTTC

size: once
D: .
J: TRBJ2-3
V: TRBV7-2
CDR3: CASSLVRGPGTDTQYF
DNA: TGTGCCAGCAGCTTAGTTCGGGGGCCCGGCACAGATACGCAGTATTTT

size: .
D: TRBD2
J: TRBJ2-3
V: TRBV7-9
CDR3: CASSPGLAPDTQYF
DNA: TGTGCCAGCAGCCCTGGACTAGCCCCAGATACGCAGTATTTT

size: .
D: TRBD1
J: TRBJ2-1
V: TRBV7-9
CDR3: CASSGRTGDNNEQFF
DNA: TGTGCCAGCAGCGGACGGACAGGGGACAACAATGAGCAGTTCTTC

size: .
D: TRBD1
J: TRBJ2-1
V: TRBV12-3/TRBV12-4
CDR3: CASVKDRASYNEQFF
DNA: TGTGCCAGCGTTAAAGACAGGGCATCTTACAATGAGCAGTTCTTC

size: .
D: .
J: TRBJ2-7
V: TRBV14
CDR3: CASSRGRVEQYF
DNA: TGTGCCAGCAGCAGGGGGAGGGTCGAGCAGTACTTC

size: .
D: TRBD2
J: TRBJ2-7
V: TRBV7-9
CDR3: CASSFLAGVPSYDEQYF
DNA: TGTGCCAGCAGCTTTCTAGCGGGAGTCCCTAGCTACGACGAGCAGTACTTC

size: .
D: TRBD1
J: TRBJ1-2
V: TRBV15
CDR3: CATSRAPTGGGNYGYTF
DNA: TGTGCCACCAGCAGAGCTCCGACAGGGGGCGGGAACTATGGCTACACCTTC

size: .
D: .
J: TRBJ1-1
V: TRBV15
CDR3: CATSRDRGWTEAFF
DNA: TGTGCCACCAGCAGAGACAGGGGATGGACTGAAGCTTTCTTT

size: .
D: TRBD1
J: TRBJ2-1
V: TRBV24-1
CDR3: CATSAGQGNNEQFF
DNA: TGTGCCACCAGTGCGGGACAGGGTAACAATGAGCAGTTCTTC

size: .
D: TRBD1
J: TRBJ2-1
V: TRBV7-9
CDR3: CASSEDRGTYNEQFF
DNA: TGTGCCAGCAGCGAAGACAGGGGTACCTACAATGAGCAGTTCTTC

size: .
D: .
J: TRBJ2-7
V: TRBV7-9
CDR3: CASSVEVGAYEQYF
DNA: TGTGCCAGCAGCGTCGAAGTAGGGGCCTACGAGCAGTACTTC

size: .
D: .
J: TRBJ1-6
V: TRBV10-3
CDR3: CAINDRAARDSPLHF
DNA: TGTGCCATCAACGATCGTGCCGCCCGGGATTCACCCCTCCACTTT

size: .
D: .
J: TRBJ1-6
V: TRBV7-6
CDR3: CASSSTGGGISPLHF
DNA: TGTGCCAGCAGCTCCACGGGGGGCGGAATTTCACCCCTCCACTTT

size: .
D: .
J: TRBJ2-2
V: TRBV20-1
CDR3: CSARQHTGELFF
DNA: TGCAGTGCTAGGCAGCACACCGGGGAGCTGTTTTTT

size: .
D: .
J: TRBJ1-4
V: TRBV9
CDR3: CASSGVLNEKLFF
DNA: TGTGCCAGCAGCGGGGTCCTTAATGAAAAACTGTTTTTT

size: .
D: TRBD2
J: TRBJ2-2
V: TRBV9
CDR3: CASSPPGLAISNTGELFF
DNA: TGTGCCAGCAGCCCCCCAGGACTAGCCATAAGTAACACCGGGGAGCTGTTTTTT

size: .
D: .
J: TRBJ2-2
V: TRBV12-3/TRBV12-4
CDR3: CASSLEAADVHTGELFF
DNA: TGTGCCAGCTCACTTGAGGCGGCAGACGTGCACACCGGGGAGCTGTTTTTT

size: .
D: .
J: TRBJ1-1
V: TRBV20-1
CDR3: CNARSRDNTEAFF
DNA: TGCAATGCTAGGTCCCGGGATAACACTGAAGCTTTCTTT

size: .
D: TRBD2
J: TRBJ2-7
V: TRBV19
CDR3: CASSRTSRYEQYF
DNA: TGTGCCAGTAGTAGGACTAGTAGGTACGAGCAGTACTTC

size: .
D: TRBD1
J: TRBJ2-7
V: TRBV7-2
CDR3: CASSPRTGFEQYF
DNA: TGTGCCAGCAGCCCCCGGACAGGATTCGAGCAGTACTTC

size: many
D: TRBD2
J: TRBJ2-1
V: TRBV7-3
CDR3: CASSLAGGNNEQFF
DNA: TGTGCCAGCAGCTTAGCGGGGGGTAACAATGAGCAGTTCTTC

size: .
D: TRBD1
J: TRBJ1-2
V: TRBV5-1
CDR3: CASSLGTGVVGYGYTF
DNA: TGCGCCAGCAGCCTCGGGACAGGGGTAGTTGGCTATGGCTACACCTTC

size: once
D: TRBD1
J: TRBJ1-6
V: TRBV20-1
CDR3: CSARAGGNSPLHF
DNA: TGCAGTGCTAGGGCAGGGGGTAATTCACCCCTCCACTTT

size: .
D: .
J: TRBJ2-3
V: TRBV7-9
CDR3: CASSLVGLGGADTQYF
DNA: TGTGCCAGCAGCTTAGTTGGCCTGGGAGGTGCAGATACGCAGTATTTT

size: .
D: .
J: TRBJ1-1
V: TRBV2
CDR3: CASRTGLTEAFF
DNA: TGTGCCAGCAGGACAGGACTCACTGAAGCTTTCTTT

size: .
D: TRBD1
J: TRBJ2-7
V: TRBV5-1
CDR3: CASNAGTGYEQYF
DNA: TGCGCCAGCAACGCCGGGACAGGATACGAGCAGTACTTC

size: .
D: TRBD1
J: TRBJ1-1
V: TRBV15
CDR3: CATSGQGSGSTEAFF
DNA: TGTGCCACCAGCGGACAGGGGTCCGGGAGCACTGAAGCTTTCTTT

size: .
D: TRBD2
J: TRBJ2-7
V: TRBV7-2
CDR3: CASSDQLAGGGEQYF
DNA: TGTGCCAGCAGCGACCAACTAGCGGGGGGAGGGGAGCAGTACTTC

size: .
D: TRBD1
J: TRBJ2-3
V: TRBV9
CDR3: CASSPRQGARVTDTQYF
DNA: TGTGCCAGCAGCCCGCGACAGGGGGCGCGAGTAACAGATACGCAGTATTTT

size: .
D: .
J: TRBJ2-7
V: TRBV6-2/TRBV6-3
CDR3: CASSALGDGSYEQYF
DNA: TGTGCCAGCAGTGCCCTTGGGGACGGCTCCTACGAGCAGTACTTC

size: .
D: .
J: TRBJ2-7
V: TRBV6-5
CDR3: CASSYSPVALSDQYF
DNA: TGTGCCAGCAGTTACTCTCCGGTGGCTCTTAGCGATCAGTACTTC

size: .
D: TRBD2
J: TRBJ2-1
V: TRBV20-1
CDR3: CSFAGGHDNEQLF
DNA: TGCAGTTTTGCGGGAGGTCATGACAATGAGCAGCTCTTC

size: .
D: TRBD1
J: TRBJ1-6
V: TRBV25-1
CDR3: CASSDTTGGSYNSPLHF
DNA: TGTGCCAGCAGTGATACAACAGGGGGCTCCTATAATTCACCCCTCCACTTT

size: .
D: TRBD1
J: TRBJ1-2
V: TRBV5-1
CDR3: CASSSPMDRGGYGYTF
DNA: TGTGCCAGCAGCTCCCCGATGGACAGGGGAGGCTATGGCTACACCTTC

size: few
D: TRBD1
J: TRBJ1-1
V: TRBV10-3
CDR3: CAISASGTGVTEAFF
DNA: TGTGCCATCAGTGCATCCGGGACAGGGGTCACTGAAGCTTTCTTT

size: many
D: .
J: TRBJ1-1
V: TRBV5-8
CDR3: CASSLGWGAMNTEAFF
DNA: TGTGCCAGCAGCCTCGGCTGGGGTGCCATGAACACTGAAGCTTTCTTT